A single T cell receptor (beta chain) is shown here with its context. Data came from immunoSEQ multiplex PCR; TCRdb stores just in-frame clones and leaves some out. Of about 130,000 clones in the sample, nearly 90% were seen once. CDR3 length equals 14 residues. Germline V gene data show CDR1 as SGHNT and CDR2 as YYREEE (reference sequence). V lost 4 bases, J lost 2 bases, and 11 bases lay in between. The source of the sample is a study of control samples from healthy donors and cancer patients. The TCR comes from a man aged 45-60 years in good health. The chain carries TRBV5-4 and TRBJ2-3; D not certain. The sample taken for sequencing was blood. This chain's CDR3 is CASSPAPDTDTQYF. The CDR3 DNA reads TGTGCCAGCAGCCCTGCCCCCGACACAGATACGCAGTATTTT.